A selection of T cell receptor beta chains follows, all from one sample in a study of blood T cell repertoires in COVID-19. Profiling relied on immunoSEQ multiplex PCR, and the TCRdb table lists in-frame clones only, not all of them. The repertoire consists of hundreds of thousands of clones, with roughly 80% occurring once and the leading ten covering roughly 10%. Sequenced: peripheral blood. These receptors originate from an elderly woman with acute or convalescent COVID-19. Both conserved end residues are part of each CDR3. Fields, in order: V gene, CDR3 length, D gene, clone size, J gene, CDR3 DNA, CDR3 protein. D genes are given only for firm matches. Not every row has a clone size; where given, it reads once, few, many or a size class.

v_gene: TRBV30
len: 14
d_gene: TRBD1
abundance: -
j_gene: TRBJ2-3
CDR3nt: TGTGCCCTGACCGGGGACAGCGGCACAGATACGCAGTATTTT
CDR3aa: CALTGDSGTDTQYF

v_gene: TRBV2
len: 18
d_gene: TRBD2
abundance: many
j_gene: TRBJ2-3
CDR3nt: TGTGCCAGCAGGGGTAGCGGGGGGGCCGGTTGGTACGCAGATACGCAGTATTTT
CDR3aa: CASRGSGGAGWYADTQYF

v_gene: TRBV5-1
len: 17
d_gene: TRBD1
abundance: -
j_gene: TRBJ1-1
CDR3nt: TGCGCCAGCAGCCCGGACCCCCAGGGACAGGGGTACACTGAAGCTTTCTTT
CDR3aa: CASSPDPQGQGYTEAFF

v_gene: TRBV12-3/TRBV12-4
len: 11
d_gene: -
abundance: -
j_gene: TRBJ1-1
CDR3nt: TGTGCCAGCAGCCAGGGCTCTGAAGCTTTCTTT
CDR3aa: CASSQGSEAFF

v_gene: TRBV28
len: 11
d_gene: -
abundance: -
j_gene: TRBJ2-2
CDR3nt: TGTGCCAGCAGTTTCGGGGGGGAGCTGTTTTTT
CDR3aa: CASSFGGELFF

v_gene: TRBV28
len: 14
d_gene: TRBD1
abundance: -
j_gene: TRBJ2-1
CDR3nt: TGTGCCAGCAGGGGACAGGGGGCTAGGAATGAGCAGTTCTTC
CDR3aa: CASRGQGARNEQFF

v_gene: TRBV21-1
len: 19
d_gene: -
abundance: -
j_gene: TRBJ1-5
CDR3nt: TGTGCCAGCAGCAAGCCCCCCTCTCTACGAGCTTATAGCAATCAGCCCCAGCATTTT
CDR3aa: CASSKPPSLRAYSNQPQHF

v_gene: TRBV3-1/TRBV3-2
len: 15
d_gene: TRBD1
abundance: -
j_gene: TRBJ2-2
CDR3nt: TGTGCCAGCAGCCAGGGGACAGAAAACACCGGGGAGCTGTTTTTT
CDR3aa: CASSQGTENTGELFF

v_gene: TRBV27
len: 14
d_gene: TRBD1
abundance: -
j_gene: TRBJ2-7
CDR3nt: TGTGCCAGCAGTTTCCGGGACAGCTCTTACGAGCAGTACTTC
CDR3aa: CASSFRDSSYEQYF

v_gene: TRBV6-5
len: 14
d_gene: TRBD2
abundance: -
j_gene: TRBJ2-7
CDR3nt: TGTGCCAGCAGGGGGAGCGGGGGGGCCTACGAGCAGTACTTC
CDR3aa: CASRGSGGAYEQYF

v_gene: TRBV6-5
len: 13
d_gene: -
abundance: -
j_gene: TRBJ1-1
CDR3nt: TGTGCCAGCAGTTACCCAGGGTTGGGCGGAGCTTTCTTT
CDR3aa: CASSYPGLGGAFF

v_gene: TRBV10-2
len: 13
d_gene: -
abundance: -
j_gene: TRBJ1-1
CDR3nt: TGCGCCAGCAGGGACAACTTGAACACTGAAGCTTTCTTT
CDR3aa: CASRDNLNTEAFF

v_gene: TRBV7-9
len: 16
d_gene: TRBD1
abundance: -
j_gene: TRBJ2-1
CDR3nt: TGTGCCAGCAGCTCCCCGGACAGGGGCTCCTACAATGAGCAGTTCTTC
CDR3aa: CASSSPDRGSYNEQFF

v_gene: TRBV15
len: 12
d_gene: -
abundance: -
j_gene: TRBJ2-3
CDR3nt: TGTGCCACCAGGGACAACACAGATACGCAGTATTTT
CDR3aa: CATRDNTDTQYF

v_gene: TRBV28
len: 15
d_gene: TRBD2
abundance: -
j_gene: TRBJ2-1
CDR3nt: TGTGCCAGCAGTTTATTCCAGCGGGGGTTCAATGAGCAGTTCTTC
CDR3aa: CASSLFQRGFNEQFF

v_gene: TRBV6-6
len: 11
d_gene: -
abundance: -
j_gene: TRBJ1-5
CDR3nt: TGTGCCAGCAGCCCGAATCAGCCCCAGCATTTT
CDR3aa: CASSPNQPQHF

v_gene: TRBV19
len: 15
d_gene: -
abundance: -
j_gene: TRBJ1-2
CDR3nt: TGTGCCAGTAGTATACGCCCCCCAGGGATCTATGGCTACACCTTC
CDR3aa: CASSIRPPGIYGYTF

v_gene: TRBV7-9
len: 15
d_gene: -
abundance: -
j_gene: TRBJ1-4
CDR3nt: TGTGCCAGCAGCCGTGATGCAGCAACTAATGAAAAACTGTTTTTT
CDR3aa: CASSRDAATNEKLFF

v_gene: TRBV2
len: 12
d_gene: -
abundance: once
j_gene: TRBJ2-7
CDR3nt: TGTGCCAGCGCGGGGTCCTCCTACGAGCAGTACTTC
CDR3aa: CASAGSSYEQYF

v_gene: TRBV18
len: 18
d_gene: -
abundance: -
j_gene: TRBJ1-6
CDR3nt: TGTGCCAGCTCACCACGTGGGAGGACCGCCTCCTATAATTCACCCCTCCACTTT
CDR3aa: CASSPRGRTASYNSPLHF

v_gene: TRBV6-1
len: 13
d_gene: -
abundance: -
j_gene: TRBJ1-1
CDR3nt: TGTGCCAGCAGTGAAATGGCAGTCACTGAAGCTTTCTTT
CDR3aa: CASSEMAVTEAFF

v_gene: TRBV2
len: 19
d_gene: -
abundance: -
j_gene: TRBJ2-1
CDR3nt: TGTGCCAGCAGTGAATACAGGTTACCTCTCCTAAGCTCCTACAATGAGCAGTTCTTC
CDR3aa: CASSEYRLPLLSSYNEQFF

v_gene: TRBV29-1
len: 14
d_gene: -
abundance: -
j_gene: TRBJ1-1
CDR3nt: TGCAGCGTTGAAGATGAGAAACAAACAGGGCGGGCTTTCTTT
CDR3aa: CSVEDEKQTGRAFF

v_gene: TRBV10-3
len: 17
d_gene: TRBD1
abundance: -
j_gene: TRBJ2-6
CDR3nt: TGTGCCATCAGCGGGACAGTTATACGCTCTGGGGCCAACGTCCTGACTTTC
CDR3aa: CAISGTVIRSGANVLTF

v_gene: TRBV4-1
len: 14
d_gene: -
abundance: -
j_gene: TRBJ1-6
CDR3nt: TGCGCCAGCGCCCCCCGCGGGAATAATTCACCCCTCCACTTT
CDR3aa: CASAPRGNNSPLHF

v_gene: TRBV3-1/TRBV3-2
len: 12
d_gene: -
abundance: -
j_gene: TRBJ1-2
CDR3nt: TGTGCCAGCAGCCAGCTCAGCTATGGCTACACCTTC
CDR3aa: CASSQLSYGYTF

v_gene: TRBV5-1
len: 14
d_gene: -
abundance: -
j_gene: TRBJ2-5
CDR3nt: TGCGCCAGCAGCTCCCCGGGGGGCCGTGAGACCCAGTACTTC
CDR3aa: CASSSPGGRETQYF

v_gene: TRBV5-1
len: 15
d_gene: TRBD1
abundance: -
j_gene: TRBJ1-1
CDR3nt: TGCGCCAGCAGCTTACCGGGACAGATGAACACTGAAGCTTTCTTT
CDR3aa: CASSLPGQMNTEAFF

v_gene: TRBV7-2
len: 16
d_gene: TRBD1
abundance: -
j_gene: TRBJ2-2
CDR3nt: TGTGCCAGCAGCTTAGCGACAGGGGGAAACACCGGGGAGCTGTTTTTT
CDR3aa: CASSLATGGNTGELFF

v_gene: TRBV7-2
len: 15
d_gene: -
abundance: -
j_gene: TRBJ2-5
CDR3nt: TGTGCCAGCAGCTTAGAACCGAGATTCCAAGAGACCCAGTACTTC
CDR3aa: CASSLEPRFQETQYF

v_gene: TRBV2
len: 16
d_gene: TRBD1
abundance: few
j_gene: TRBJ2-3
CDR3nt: TGTGCCAGCAGTTCCGGGACAGGGGGCCGGACAGATACGCAGTATTTT
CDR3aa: CASSSGTGGRTDTQYF

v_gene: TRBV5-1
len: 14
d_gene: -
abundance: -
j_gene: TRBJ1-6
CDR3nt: TGCGCCAGCAGCTTGGAGAGGGGGAATTCACCCCTCCACTTT
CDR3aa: CASSLERGNSPLHF

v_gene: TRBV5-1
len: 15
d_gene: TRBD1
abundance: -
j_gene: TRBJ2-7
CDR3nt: TGCGCCAGCAGCTTGGCCGGCCCCACAGGGGTTCCGCAGTACTTC
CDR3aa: CASSLAGPTGVPQYF

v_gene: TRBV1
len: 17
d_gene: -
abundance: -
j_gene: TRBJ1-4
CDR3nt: TGCACCAGCAGCCAGACGGGACAGGGGACAACTAATGAAAAACTGTTTTTT
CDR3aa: CTSSQTGQGTTNEKLFF

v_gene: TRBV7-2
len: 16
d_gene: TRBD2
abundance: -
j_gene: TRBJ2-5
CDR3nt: TGTGCCAGCAGCCCCTGGATAGCGGGGGTAGGGGAGACCCAGTACTTC
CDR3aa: CASSPWIAGVGETQYF

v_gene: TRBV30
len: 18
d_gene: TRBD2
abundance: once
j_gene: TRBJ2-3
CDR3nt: TGTGCCTGGAGTGTAGCGCGAAAGCGGGGGGGGAGCACAGATACGCAGTATTTT
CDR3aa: CAWSVARKRGGSTDTQYF

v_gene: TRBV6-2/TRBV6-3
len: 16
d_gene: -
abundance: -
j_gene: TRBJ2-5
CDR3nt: TGTGCCAGCAGTCCCTGGACCCGGGACTGGCAAGAGACCCAGTACTTC
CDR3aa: CASSPWTRDWQETQYF

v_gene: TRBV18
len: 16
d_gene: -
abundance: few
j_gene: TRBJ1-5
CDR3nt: TGTGCCAGCTCACCTCAGGACAGTTATAGCAATCAGCCCCAGCATTTT
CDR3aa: CASSPQDSYSNQPQHF

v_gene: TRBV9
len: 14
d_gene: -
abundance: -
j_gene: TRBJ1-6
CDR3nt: TGTGCCAGCAGCGCCACCCCACCGAGCTCACCCCTCCACTTT
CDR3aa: CASSATPPSSPLHF

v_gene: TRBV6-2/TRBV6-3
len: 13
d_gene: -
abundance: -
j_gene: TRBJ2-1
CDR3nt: TGTGCCAGCAGTTCGCGACTGTACAATGAGCAGTTCTTC
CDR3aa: CASSSRLYNEQFF

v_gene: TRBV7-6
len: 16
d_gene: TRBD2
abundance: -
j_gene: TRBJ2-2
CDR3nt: TGTGCCAGCAGTTATAGCGGGGGGCTCAACACCGGGGAGCTGTTTTTT
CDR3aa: CASSYSGGLNTGELFF

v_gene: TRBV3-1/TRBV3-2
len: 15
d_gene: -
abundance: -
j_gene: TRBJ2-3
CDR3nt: TGTGCCAGCACCCTGGAACCGAGGGCGTCAGATACGCAGTATTTT
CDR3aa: CASTLEPRASDTQYF

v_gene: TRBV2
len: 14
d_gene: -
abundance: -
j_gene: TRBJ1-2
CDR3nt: TGTGCCAGCAGTGTCGCACACACCAACTATGGCTACACCTTC
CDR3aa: CASSVAHTNYGYTF

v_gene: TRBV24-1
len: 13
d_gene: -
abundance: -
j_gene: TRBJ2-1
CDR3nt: TGTGCCACCAGTGATAGTTTGGCCAATGAGCAGTTCTTC
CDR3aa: CATSDSLANEQFF

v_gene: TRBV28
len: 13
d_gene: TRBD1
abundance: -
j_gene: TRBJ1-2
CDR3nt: TGTGCCTCCAGGACAGGGGGCACGTATGGCTACACCTTC
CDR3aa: CASRTGGTYGYTF

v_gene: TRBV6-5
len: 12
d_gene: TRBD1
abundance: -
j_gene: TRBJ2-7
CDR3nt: TGTGCCACCGGGACAGGGCTTTACGAGCAGTACTTC
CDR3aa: CATGTGLYEQYF

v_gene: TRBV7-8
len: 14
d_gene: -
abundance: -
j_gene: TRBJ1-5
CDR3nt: TGTGCCAGCAGCTTAGACAGTTGGAATCAGCCCCAGCATTTT
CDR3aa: CASSLDSWNQPQHF

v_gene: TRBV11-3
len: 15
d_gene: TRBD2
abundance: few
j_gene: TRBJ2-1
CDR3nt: TGTGCCAGCAGCTCCGGCAGCGGGGGATACAATGAGCAGTTCTTC
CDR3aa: CASSSGSGGYNEQFF